These 3 T cell receptor beta chains were all obtained from the same sample, sequenced in a study of T-cell memory formation after mild COVID-19. One entry per CDR3 protein results from TCRdb running MiXCR on the 5' RACE reads. The table lists over 350,000 distinct CDR3 sequences, about 24% of them singletons. The specimen sequenced was PBMCs or a T cell subset sorted from them (not recorded which). These TCRs come from an adult woman who had mild COVID-19 (a few samples of this study predate the infection). Cell type and time point are not known.

The chain links TRBV6-5 to TRBJ2-7; TRBD2 matches at 7 bases. V lost 9 bases to trimming and J lost 1 base; unmatched junction nucleotides: 12. Germline CDR1 reads MNHEY; CDR2 reads SVGAGI. The CDR3 extends over 15 amino acids. CDR3 loop: CASKLGGGVSYEQYF. CDR3 DNA: TGTGCCAGTAAACTTGGCGGGGGAGTATCCTACGAGCAGTACTTC.

In this sample, this clonotype turned up a few times. J is TRBJ2-2 and V is TRBV18; 7 bases are shared with TRBD2. V was clipped by 0 bases and J by 3 bases; unmatched bases: 10. The CDR3 runs to 18 residues. The germline CDR1 and CDR2 sequences are KGHSH and LQKENI. CDR3 sequence reads: CASSPPQRGLRDTGELFF. Written as DNA, the CDR3 is TGTGCCAGCTCACCACCCCAGCGGGGCCTACGGGACACCGGGGAGCTGTTTTTT. Drawing the rest from reference TRBV18 and TRBJ2-2, the complete variable domain is NAGVMQNPRHLVRRRGQEARLRCSPMKGHSHVYWYRQLPEEGLKFMVYLQKENIIDESGMPKERFSAEFPKEGPSILRIQQVVRGDSAAYFCASSPPQRGLRDTGELFFGEGSRLTVL.

This clonotype was picked up a small number of times. The chain joins TRBV4-3 to TRBJ2-7, with 10 bases that match TRBD2. V trimming: 2 bases; J trimming: 0 bases; junction bases outside the gene matches: 4. Germline V lookup: CDR1 LGHNA, CDR2 YSLEER. This CDR3 is 16 amino acids long. The CDR3 spells CASSQLAGEGSYEQYF. DNA for the CDR3: TGCGCCAGCAGCCAACTAGCGGGAGAGGGCTCCTACGAGCAGTACTTC.